The clone carrying this TCR beta chain was observed a handful of times. Its antigen is unknown. The data originate from a study of neoadjuvant nivolumab and ipilimumab in lung cancer. The repertoire was sequenced with immunoSEQ multiplex PCR; TCRdb's copy has only in-frame clones and lacks some. The repertoire holds approximately 17,000 clones, with under 80% as singletons. Notes on the study in general: Only two of four nivolumab-treated tumors gained richness and clonality by surgery. TCR sequencing covered a small number of samples. Pathologic regression was not significantly tied to TCR clonality. Resected tumors had greater TCR richness and clonality than uninvolved lung.

Germline assignment: CDR1 SEHNR and CDR2 FQNEAQ (reference sequence). The junction had 4 bases not matched to a gene; V was cut back by 6 bases and J by 2 bases. CDR3 length: 16 residues. The genes are TRBV7-9 and TRBJ2-3; TRBD2 aligns across 14 bases. This receptor was obtained from an adult with non-small cell lung cancer. The starting material was tumor tissue, obtained after neoadjuvant nivolumab, alone or with ipilimumab, at or shortly before surgery. Here the CDR3 DNA reads TGTGCCAGCAGGCGGGGACTAGCGGGAGCCACAGATACGCAGTATTTT. It translates to CASRRGLAGATDTQYF.